One sample yielded the 27 T cell receptor beta chains listed below, sequenced in a study of glioma-infiltrating T cells. Amplification of TCR alpha and beta CDR3 regions from RNA used iRepertoire nested multiplex PCR. Via MiXCR, TCRdb re-called the multiplex PCR reads, giving one row per CDR3 protein. The repertoire holds more than 90,000 distinct CDR3 sequences, about 37% seen once, with under 40% in the top ten. Sequencing was carried out using glioma tissue, nonneoplastic brain tissue, or PBMCs (not recorded which). All receptors derive from a human donor with low-grade glioma or glioblastoma, undergoing nonglioma brain surgery, or in good health (not recorded which).

Concerning this clonotype: A much larger clone differs from this one at a single base, so this may be a read error. V and J are TRBV29-1 and TRBJ2-7, with TRBD2 matching over 10 bases. This CDR3 region has 14 residues. V was pared by 5 bases and J by 5 bases, with 9 bases of the junction left unmatched. The germline V gene encodes CDR1 SQVTM and CDR2 ANQGSEA. CDR3: CSVNPSGSGNEQYF. The CDR3 DNA is TGCAGCGTTAATCCTAGCGGGAGCGGTAACGAGCAGTACTTC.

Worth noting for this clonotype: Likely a read error: the CDR3 ends without its conserved phenylalanine or tryptophan. The genes are TRBV6-5 and TRBJ1-2, with a possible D match to TRBD1 (5 bases). The CDR3 runs to 14 residues. Germline assignment: CDR1 MNHEY and CDR2 SVGAGI. V was shortened by 6 bases and J by 2 bases, with 13 bases between the two germline ends. CDR3 DNA: TGTGCCAGCAGGGGGTCAGGGATAAACTATGGCTACACCTTA. It is translated as CASRGSGINYGYTL.

This clonotype appeared a single time. V gene TRBV20-1 combines with J gene TRBJ1-5; D not resolved. Per germline, CDR1 DFQATT and CDR2 SNEGSKA (reference sequence). The CDR3 is 16 residues long. The CDR3 region is CNAIAWSASSNQPQHF. In DNA form, the CDR3 reads TGCAATGCCATCGCCTGGAGCGCTTCGAGCAATCAGCCCCAGCATTTT.

Ten or more counts support this clonotype. The chain carries TRBV6-2 or TRBV6-3 and TRBJ1-2, with no clear D. CDR3 length: 11 amino acids. Germline values: CDR1 MNHEY, CDR2 SVGEGT. V was clipped by 5 bases and J by 7 bases, with 8 bases between them. The DNA of the CDR3 is TGTGCCAGCAGTCCCCCCCCTGGCTACACCTTC. Amino acid sequence: CASSPPPGYTF.

With respect to this clonotype: This may arise from a read error, as a much more abundant clone is one base away. V usage is TRBV7-9 and J usage is TRBJ2-5; D ambiguous. The V gene lost 1 base and the J gene lost 9 bases, with 3 bases spanning the gap. This CDR3 is built from 10 residues. Looked up from germline, CDR1 is SEHNR and CDR2 is FQNEAQ (reference sequence). This chain's CDR3 is CASSLGSQYF. CDR3 bases: TGTGCCAGCAGCTTAGGGTCCCAGTACTTC.

The table lists this clonotype with many counts. V is TRBV4-3 and J is TRBJ2-5; unclear D gene. The CDR3 loop spans 16 amino acids. Germline V gene data show CDR1 as LGHNA and CDR2 as YSLEER. V lost 1 base and J 0 bases, leaving 12 bases between the germline ends. The CDR3 coding sequence is TGCGCCAGCAGCCAAGGGTTAATCGGGTACCAAGAGACCCAGTACTTC. Encoded protein: CASSQGLIGYQETQYF.

Comments on this clonotype: Possible read error: a much larger clone is one base away. The J gene is TRBJ2-1, the V gene TRBV18; 7 bases are shared with TRBD1. The V gene's germline CDR1 is KGHSH and CDR2 LQKENI. The CDR3 has 14 residues. The CDR3 loop is CASSPGDSYDEQFF. The CDR3 DNA reads as TGTGCCAGCTCCCCAGGGGACAGCTACGATGAGCAGTTCTTC. Filled out from reference TRBV18 and TRBJ2-1, the complete variable domain reads NAGVMQNPRHLVRRRGQEARLRCSPMKGHSHVYWYRQLPEEGLKFMVYLQKENIIDESGMPKERFSAEFPKEGPSILRIQQVVRGDSAAYFCASSPGDSYDEQFFGPGTRLTVL.

Comment on this clonotype: A read error may produce the germline difference seen at one junction end. The chain employs TRBV6-2 or TRBV6-3 and TRBJ2-2; a weak D match, TRBD2 (5 bases). CDR1 and CDR2 (germline): MNHEY, SVGEGT. This CDR3 region has 11 residues. CDR3 nucleotides: TGTGCCAGTAGTTACGCCTGGGAGCTGTTCTTT. It translates to CASSYAWELFF.

This clonotype showed up many times. The chain has TRBV20-1 and TRBJ1-5; D might be TRBD1 (6 bases). V shed 4 bases and J shed 3 bases, with 19 bases lying between them. CDR3 length: 16 amino acids. Per the germline V gene, CDR1 is DFQATT and CDR2 is SNEGSKA (reference sequence). The CDR3 bases are TGCAGTGCTACGTACATACAGGGAGGGTACAATCAGCCCCAGCATTTT. Protein sequence: CSATYIQGGYNQPQHF.

The table lists this clonotype with many counts. V usage is TRBV6-1 and J usage is TRBJ2-7, with TRBD2 matching over 8 bases. The CDR3 is 14 amino acids. Germline CDR1 is MNHNS and CDR2 is SASEGT. The trim removed 7 bases at V and 4 bases at J, leaving 9 bases unmatched. CDR3 residues: CASIPGGGSYEQYF. As DNA, the CDR3 is TGTGCCAGCATCCCCGGGGGGGGCTCTTACGAGCAGTACTTC.

The sample holds many counts of this clonotype. This sequence joins TRBV10-3 and TRBJ1-4; 7 bases are shared with TRBD1. CDR1 and CDR2 from the germline V gene are ENHRY and SYGVKD. The CDR3 is 15 residues long. The junction had 6 bases not matched to a gene; V was cut back by 4 bases and J by 4 bases. The CDR3 region is CAISATDRVNEKLFF. CDR3 DNA: TGTGCCATCAGTGCAACTGACAGGGTTAATGAAAAACTGTTTTTT.

This clonotype is medium-sized. The chain carries TRBV6-1 and TRBJ2-3; possibly TRBD2 for D (5 bases). The ends were cut back, 6 bases at V and 0 bases at J, with 13 bases in the middle. This CDR3 is 15 amino acids long. Germline loops: CDR1 MNHNS, CDR2 SASEGT. CDR3 amino acids: CASRPPGYSTDTQYF. The CDR3 nucleotides are TGTGCCAGCAGGCCACCGGGATACAGCACAGATACGCAGTATTTT.

This clonotype was recorded at least ten times. This chain links TRBV7-9 with TRBJ2-1, with 8 bases that match TRBD2. The ends lost 2 bases at V and 6 bases at J; junction bases unmatched: 6. The CDR3 totals 15 residues. The germline gives CDR1 SEHNR, CDR2 FQNEAQ (reference sequence). The CDR3 bases are TGTGCCAGCAGCTTACCACTAGCGGAGTTCAATGAGCAGTTCTTC. Translation gives CASSLPLAEFNEQFF.

This clonotype was detected only once. The rearrangement joins TRBV7-9 to TRBJ1-1, with D uncertain. Between the trimmed V and J ends, which lost 1 base and 1 base, there was a span of 7 bases. CDR1 is SEHNR and CDR2 is FQNEAQ in the germline V gene (reference sequence). The CDR3 consists of 14 residues. CDR3 protein: CASSLVDTNTEAFF. The CDR3 nucleotides read TGTGCCAGCAGCTTAGTTGACACGAACACTGAAGCTTTCTTT.

This clonotype was seen at least ten times. This chain joins TRBV7-9 and TRBJ2-1, with D possibly being TRBD1 (5 bases). The germline CDR1 and CDR2 sequences are SEHNR and FQNEAQ (reference sequence). V was pared by 2 bases and J by 8 bases, with 16 bases between. The CDR3 covers 15 residues. As DNA, the CDR3 is TGTGCCAGCAGCTTAACGCTTCAGGGTGCGGATGAGCAGTTCTTC. This translates into CASSLTLQGADEQFF.

In this sample, this clonotype turned up a few times. This rearrangement joins TRBV5-6 to TRBJ2-3, with 9 bases aligning to TRBD2. V lost 2 bases and J lost 6; bases outside the gene matches: 7. The CDR3 covers 15 residues. Germline CDR1 and CDR2: SGHDT and YYEEEE. The CDR3 bases are TGTGCCAGCAGCTTCGGGACTAGCCGGTTGGATACGCAGTATTTT. Translated, it gives CASSFGTSRLDTQYF. Together with reference TRBV5-6 and TRBJ2-3, the CDR3 gives the full variable domain: DAGVTQSPTHLIKTRGQQVTLRCSPKSGHDTVSWYQQALGQGPQFIFQYYEEEERQRGNFPDRFSGHQFPNYSSELNVNALLLGDSALYLCASSFGTSRLDTQYFGPGTRLTVL.

This clonotype has ten or more counts. This CDR3 reads CASKGFYGYTF. For the CDR3, the DNA is TGCGCCAGCAAGGGTTTCTATGGCTACACCTTC. V gene TRBV5-1 combines with J gene TRBJ1-2; D is ambiguous. CDR1 SGHRS and CDR2 YFSETQ come from the germline V gene. Between the trimmed V and J ends, which lost 6 bases and 4 bases, there was a span of 7 bases. This CDR3 has 11 amino acids. Supplemented by reference TRBV5-1 and TRBJ1-2, the full variable domain reads KAGVTQTPRYLIKTRGQQVTLSCSPISGHRSVSWYQQTPGQGLQFLFEYFSETQRNKGNFPGRFSGRQFSNSRSEMNVSTLELGDSALYLCASKGFYGYTFGSGTRLTVV.

This clonotype was found many times. The chain has TRBV19 and TRBJ2-2; D unresolved. V was pared by 3 bases and J by 4 bases, with 9 bases between. This CDR3 region has 14 residues. Germline CDR1 reads LNHDA; CDR2 reads SQIVND (reference sequence). CDR3 loop: CASSIGQVTGELFF. In DNA form, the CDR3 reads TGTGCCAGTAGTATTGGGCAGGTCACCGGGGAGCTGTTTTTT. Supplemented by reference TRBV19 and TRBJ2-2, the full variable domain reads DGGITQSPKYLFRKEGQNVTLSCEQNLNHDAMYWYRQDPGQGLRLIYYSQIVNDFQKGDIAEGYSVSREKKESFPLTVTSAQKNPTAFYLCASSIGQVTGELFFGEGSRLTVL.

Remarks on this clonotype: No conserved phenylalanine or tryptophan ends this CDR3, so it is likely a read error. The V and J genes are TRBV6-2 or TRBV6-3 and TRBJ1-1; 7 bases fit TRBD1. The CDR3 length is 14 residues. J lost 6 bases, V lost 3 bases, and 7 bases had no gene match. Per germline, CDR1 MNHEY and CDR2 SVGEGT. The CDR3 is CASSYTGVSAEAFL. The CDR3 DNA follows: TGTGCCAGCAGTTATACAGGGGTGTCCGCTGAAGCTTTCCTC.

This clonotype was counted at least ten times. The chain couples TRBV7-2 to TRBJ1-5; weak D call: TRBD1 (6 bases). V gave up 2 bases and J gave up 4 bases, with 12 bases separating them. The germline gives CDR1 SGHTA, CDR2 FQGNSA. CDR3 length: 15 residues. DNA of the CDR3: TGTGCCAGCAGCTTATGGGGGGCCGAAAATCAGCCCCAGCATTTT. Encoded protein: CASSLWGAENQPQHF.

This clonotype appeared once. At one end the junction does not follow the germline gene, possibly because of a read error. The gene calls are TRBV7-9 and TRBJ2-1; D is ambiguous. This CDR3 spans 12 amino acids. CDR1 is SEHNR and CDR2 is FQNEAQ in the germline V gene (reference sequence). The CDR3 is CASGLEVPTAFF. The CDR3, as DNA: TGTGCCAGCGGCTTAGAGGTACCAACGGCATTCTTC.

In this sample, this clonotype turned up many times. The chain has TRBV11-3 and TRBJ1-1; D gene uncertain. Germline CDR1 reads SGHNT; CDR2 reads YENEEA. Trimming pared 0 bases from V and 2 bases from J, leaving 4 bases between. The CDR3 length is 13 residues. DNA for the CDR3: TGTGCCAGCAGCTTAGATATTAACACTGAAGCTTTCTTT. This codes for CASSLDINTEAFF.

With regard to this clonotype: The junction departs from the called germline gene at one end, perhaps through a read error. The rearrangement joins TRBV12-3 or TRBV12-4 to TRBJ2-7; TRBD2 is a possible D gene (5 bases). CDR3 length: 13 amino acids. The CDR3 bases are TGTGCCAGAAGTTTAGAGCGGATTTACGAGCAGTACTTC. This gives the protein CARSLERIYEQYF.

This clonotype was seen many times. The chain employs TRBV2 and TRBJ1-1, with D unclear. Germline V gene lookup returns CDR1 SNHLY and CDR2 FYNNEI. This CDR3 region has 12 residues. V was trimmed by 0 bases and J by 10 bases, leaving 9 bases between them. The CDR3 DNA reads as TGTGCCAGCAGTGAAGCGGAAGGGTTAGCTTTCTTT. The encoded protein is CASSEAEGLAFF.

This chain uses TRBV3-1 with TRBJ1-1, with D hard to call. CDR1 is LGHDT and CDR2 is YNNKEL in the germline V gene (reference sequence). The V and J ends lost 1 base and 4 bases respectively, with 13 bases between them. The CDR3 is 15 amino acids. The CDR3 DNA sequence: TGTGCCAGCAGCCAAGGAGAAGTCTTGGGCACTGAAGCTTTCTTT. Translated, it gives CASSQGEVLGTEAFF.

Worth noting for this clonotype: This sequence may be a read error, since a much larger clone differs from it by one base. V and J are TRBV2 and TRBJ2-1, with 9 positions matching TRBD1. The germline V gene has CDR1 SNHLY and CDR2 FYNNEI. CDR3 length: 15 residues. The CDR3 is CASRQTGGAGNEQLF. In DNA, the CDR3 is TGTGCCAGCAGACAAACAGGGGGCGCGGGGAATGAGCAGCTCTTC.

This clonotype was found many times. The rearrangement links TRBV6-1 to TRBJ1-1, with a tentative D call TRBD1 (5 bases). Germline lookup yields CDR1 MNHNS and CDR2 SASEGT. Trimming took off 11 bases at V and 0 bases at J, with 16 bases between the two ends. The CDR3 is made up of 14 amino acids. Here the CDR3 reads CAARGFGLNTEAFF. The CDR3 DNA sequence: TGTGCCGCTCGGGGCTTTGGCTTGAACACTGAAGCTTTCTTT.